The 8 T cell receptor beta chains reported below all come from one sample, sequenced in a study of T cell responses to AZD1222 COVID-19 vaccine. Sequencing used immunoSEQ multiplex PCR; TCRdb keeps in-frame clones, though not all of them. The data show 250,000 to 300,000 clones, roughly 93% seen once. Specimen: peripheral blood, collected 28 days after the second AZD1222 dose. These TCRs come from an adult who received the AZD1222 COVID-19 vaccine.

This clone was found once. The rearrangement links TRBV20-1 to TRBJ1-5, with D possibly TRBD1 on 6 matching bases. The CDR3 is made up of 14 amino acids. V lost 3 bases and J 3 bases, leaving 12 bases between the germline ends. Germline CDR1 and CDR2: DFQATT and SNEGSKA (reference sequence). The CDR3 nucleotides read TGCAGTGCTAGTGGACAGACATACAATCAGCCCCAGCATTTT. It is translated as CSASGQTYNQPQHF.

In regard to this clone: At one end, the junction sequence differs from germline, possibly due to a read error. The chain links TRBV6-1 to TRBJ2-3; no clear D. Germline V gives CDR1 MNHNS, CDR2 SASEGT. This CDR3 is built from 14 residues. The CDR3 loop reads CASTERPLTDTQYF. DNA of the CDR3: TGTGCCAGCACTGAAAGGCCCCTCACGGATACGCAGTATTTT.

The chain combines TRBV3-1 (or the pseudogene TRBV3-2) with TRBJ2-7, with D hard to call. CDR1 and CDR2 (germline): LGHDT, YNNKEL (reference sequence). V lost 6 bases to trimming and J lost 12 bases, with 18 bases between them. This CDR3 contains 12 residues. CDR3 coding DNA: TGTGCCAGCAGACCTTCGGGCGAGCCCCTGTACTTC. This encodes CASRPSGEPLYF.

This chain connects TRBV5-1 to TRBJ1-4; no clear D gene. The germline V and J ends were trimmed by 0 bases and 0 bases, with 15 bases remaining between them. In germline, CDR1 is SGHRS, CDR2 YFSETQ. The CDR3 spans 18 residues. The CDR3 coding sequence is TGCGCCAGCAGCTTGGGGACCGGTTCCTTTACAACTAATGAAAAACTGTTTTTT. Translating it yields CASSLGTGSFTTNEKLFF.

The genes are TRBV28 and TRBJ2-4, with TRBD1 identical over 7 bases. Per germline, CDR1 MDHEN and CDR2 SYDVKM. The CDR3 length is 14 residues. The V gene end was trimmed by 7 bases and the J gene end by 5 bases; junction bases not matched to a gene: 8. The CDR3 nucleotides are TGTGCCAGCATGCGTATTACAGGGGAAAACATTCAGTACTTC. The encoded protein is CASMRITGENIQYF.

V gene TRBV18 combines with J gene TRBJ2-1; a possible D gene is TRBD2 (6 bases). V lost 5 bases to trimming and J lost 0 bases, with 14 bases between them. From germline, CDR1 is KGHSH and CDR2 LQKENI. The CDR3 is made up of 16 amino acids. CDR3 DNA sequence: TGTGCCAGCTCAGCCCGCGGGGAGAGCTCCTACAATGAGCAGTTCTTC. Its translation: CASSARGESSYNEQFF.

This rearrangement joins TRBV7-3 to TRBJ2-7, with 7 nucleotides matching TRBD2. The junction had 8 bases not matched to a gene; V was cut back by 5 bases and J by 7 bases. The V gene's germline CDR1 is SGHTA and CDR2 FQGTGA. This CDR3 is built from 13 residues. As DNA, the CDR3 is TGTGCCAGCAGCCGAAGACTAGCTTGTGAGCAGTACTTC. As protein: CASSRRLACEQYF.

The chain links TRBV9 to TRBJ2-6, with D unresolved. Germline CDR1 SGDLS, CDR2 YYNGEE. The CDR3 extends over 14 amino acids. The V end was cut by 2 bases, the J end by 0 bases, with 3 bases between. The CDR3 nucleotides are TGTGCCAGCAGCGTCTACTCTGGGGCCAACGTCCTGACTTTC. Translating gives CASSVYSGANVLTF. The whole variable domain, remainder taken from reference TRBV9 and TRBJ2-6, is DSGVTQTPKHLITATGQRVTLRCSPRSGDLSVYWYQQSLDQGLQFLIQYYNGEERAKGNILERFSAQQFPDLHSELNLSSLELGDSALYFCASSVYSGANVLTFGAGSRLTVL.